This is a list of T cell receptor beta chains from one sample in a study of blood T cell repertoires in COVID-19. Repertoires were generated with immunoSEQ multiplex PCR, while TCRdb's copy carries only in-frame clones and drops some. The sample includes roughly 250,000 clones, about 89% of them seen just once. The sequenced material came from PBMCs or T cells enriched from blood (not recorded which). The receptors shown here come from a woman under 30 who had recovered from COVID-19. Both conserved end residues are part of each CDR3. A D gene is named only where the DNA matches it firmly. Expanded clones are given a class, and other clones once, few, many or no size at all.

cdr3_aa cdr3_nt j_call d_call v_call clone_size
CASSSGPGNGYTF TGTGCCAGCAGCTCTGGGCCAGGGAATGGCTACACCTTC TRBJ1-2 NA TRBV7-8 NA
CASSLAGTGKEKLFF TGCGCCAGCAGCTTGGCCGGGACAGGGAAGGAAAAACTGTTTTTT TRBJ1-4 TRBD1 TRBV5-1 NA
CASSLIQGGTEAFF TGCGCCAGCAGCTTGATTCAGGGAGGGACTGAAGCTTTCTTT TRBJ1-1 NA TRBV5-1 NA
CASSPLPFEAFF TGTGCCAGCAGCCCCCTCCCCTTTGAAGCTTTCTTT TRBJ1-1 NA TRBV28 NA
CASSFGGRGYNEQFF TGCGCCAGCAGCTTTGGCGGGAGGGGATACAATGAGCAGTTCTTC TRBJ2-1 TRBD2 TRBV5-1 NA
CASSFGAGTGPYEQYF TGTGCCAGCAGTTTCGGAGCCGGGACAGGGCCCTACGAGCAGTACTTC TRBJ2-7 TRBD1 TRBV28 NA
CASSEELANTGELFF TGTGCCAGCAGTGAAGAGCTCGCGAACACCGGGGAGCTGTTTTTT TRBJ2-2 NA TRBV2 NA
CASSLAPRGTGGEEQFF TGCGCCAGCAGCTTGGCCCCCCGGGGGACGGGCGGAGAAGAGCAGTTCTTC TRBJ2-1 NA TRBV5-1 NA
CASKGGAISEKLFF TGTGCCAGCAAAGGGGGGGCTATCTCTGAAAAACTGTTTTTT TRBJ1-4 NA TRBV19 NA
CASSSRNRGTNSPLHF TGCGCCAGCAGCTCCCGGAACAGGGGAACCAATTCACCCCTCCACTTT TRBJ1-6 TRBD1 TRBV5-1 once
CASSISREKLFF TGTGCCAGTAGTATCTCGCGCGAAAAACTGTTTTTT TRBJ1-4 NA TRBV19 NA
CASSLARGQNGYTF TGTGCCAGCAGCTTAGCGAGGGGGCAGAATGGCTACACCTTC TRBJ1-2 TRBD1 TRBV7-2 NA
CASSLARLGTDNTEAFF TGTGCCAGCAGCTTAGCCAGGCTCGGGACAGACAACACTGAAGCTTTCTTT TRBJ1-1 TRBD1 TRBV11-3 NA
CASSFDIPGELFF TGCGCCAGCAGCTTTGACATTCCCGGGGAGCTGTTTTTT TRBJ2-2 NA TRBV5-1 NA
CASSLSQGAMNTEAFF TGTGCCAGCAGTTTATCACAGGGGGCGATGAACACTGAAGCTTTCTTT TRBJ1-1 TRBD1 TRBV28 few
CASSFGIYTDTQYF TGTGCCAGCAGCTTCGGTATTTACACAGATACGCAGTATTTT TRBJ2-3 NA TRBV7-2 NA
CAGSEGTENQPQHF TGTGCCGGCAGTGAAGGGACAGAAAATCAGCCCCAGCATTTT TRBJ1-5 TRBD1 TRBV6-1 once
CASSSGQAGAQPQHF TGTGCCAGCAGCTCCGGACAGGCTGGCGCTCAGCCCCAGCATTTT TRBJ1-5 TRBD1 TRBV11-2 NA
CASSPRDQETQYF TGTGCCAGCAGCCCCCGGGACCAAGAGACCCAGTACTTC TRBJ2-5 NA TRBV7-3 NA
CASSKPGQGIETQYF TGTGCCAGCAGTAAGCCGGGACAGGGGATAGAGACCCAGTACTTC TRBJ2-5 TRBD1 TRBV28 NA
CASSLAESRDRVNSGYTF TGTGCCAGCAGCTTAGCCGAGTCCCGGGACAGGGTAAATTCTGGCTACACCTTC TRBJ1-2 TRBD1 TRBV7-2 few
CASSLWILAGGFTDTQYF TGTGCCAGCAGCTTATGGATACTAGCGGGGGGGTTCACAGATACGCAGTATTTT TRBJ2-3 TRBD2 TRBV7-2 NA
CASSPGQVEAFF TGTGCCAGCTCACCCGGACAGGTTGAAGCTTTCTTT TRBJ1-1 TRBD1 TRBV18 NA
CASSLKGGQGATGPQHF TGTGCCAGCAGTCTAAAGGGAGGACAGGGCGCAACGGGGCCCCAGCATTTT TRBJ1-5 TRBD1 TRBV27 NA
CASRVGTTYEQYF TGTGCCAGCCGGGTGGGTACGACCTACGAGCAGTACTTC TRBJ2-7 NA TRBV2 once
CASSPPQGSKTSGANVLTF TGTGCCAGCAGCCCACCACAGGGGTCAAAAACCTCTGGGGCCAACGTCCTGACTTTC TRBJ2-6 TRBD1 TRBV7-9 NA
CASRWTFSWLARISSYNEQFF TGCGCCAGCAGGTGGACTTTTAGTTGGCTAGCGAGAATCAGCTCCTACAATGAGCAGTTCTTC TRBJ2-1 NA TRBV5-1 NA
CASSSRQVYEQFF TGTGCCAGCAGTTCCCGTCAGGTCTATGAGCAGTTCTTC TRBJ2-1 NA TRBV28 NA
CASSLGASPYYEQYF TGCGCCAGCAGCTTGGGAGCTAGCCCATATTACGAGCAGTACTTC TRBJ2-7 NA TRBV5-1 NA
CASSRNYGYTF TGTGCCAGCAGTCGTAACTATGGCTACACCTTC TRBJ1-2 NA TRBV28 NA
CASSQDLQADTQYF TGTGCCAGCAGCCAAGATTTGCAGGCAGATACGCAGTATTTT TRBJ2-3 NA TRBV3-1/TRBV3-2 NA
CSVPGWNGYTF TGCAGCGTTCCCGGGTGGAATGGCTACACCTTC TRBJ1-2 NA TRBV29-1 NA
CASSEGGPQETQYF TGTGCCAGCAGTGAGGGAGGGCCCCAAGAGACCCAGTACTTC TRBJ2-5 TRBD2 TRBV2 NA
CASSQDRGSSDEQYF TGTGCCAGCAGCCAAGACAGGGGGTCGTCGGACGAGCAGTACTTC TRBJ2-7 TRBD1 TRBV7-8 NA
CASSEAQGFGEAFF TGTGCCAGCAGTGAGGCCCAGGGGTTCGGTGAAGCTTTCTTT TRBJ1-1 NA TRBV6-1 NA
CASSTDYTDTQYF TGTGCCAGCAGCACGGACTACACAGATACGCAGTATTTT TRBJ2-3 NA TRBV5-4 NA
CASSFAGANTEAFF TGTGCCAGCAGCTTCGCGGGGGCGAACACTGAAGCTTTCTTT TRBJ1-1 NA TRBV11-2 NA
CASRDWGGGHEGYTF TGTGCCAGCAGGGACTGGGGGGGAGGGCATGAGGGCTACACCTTC TRBJ1-2 NA TRBV6-5 once
CASSFPTNTEAFF TGTGCCAGCAGTTTTCCTACGAACACTGAAGCTTTCTTT TRBJ1-1 NA TRBV28 NA
CASNPGRVMTGELFF TGTGCCAGTAACCCCGGCAGGGTAATGACCGGGGAGCTGTTTTTT TRBJ2-2 NA TRBV19 few
CASSRDSAGVRETQYF TGTGCCAGCAGCCGGGACTCAGCTGGGGTTCGGGAGACCCAGTACTTC TRBJ2-5 NA TRBV4-2 NA
CASSPRTVKNTEAFF TGTGCCAGCAGCCCTCGGACAGTAAAGAACACTGAAGCTTTCTTT TRBJ1-1 NA TRBV28 NA
CASSLEPGEETQYF TGCGCCAGCAGCTTGGAACCAGGGGAAGAGACCCAGTACTTC TRBJ2-5 NA TRBV5-1 NA
CASSPGQGEIFNEKLFF TGTGCCAGCAGCCCGGGACAGGGGGAGATCTTTAATGAAAAACTGTTTTTT TRBJ1-4 TRBD1 TRBV7-9 NA
CASIQGRRNTEAFF TGTGCCAGCATACAGGGGAGGAGGAACACTGAAGCTTTCTTT TRBJ1-1 TRBD1 TRBV28 NA
CASSPSLTGSYEQYF TGTGCCAGCTCACCCTCTCTGACAGGGTCCTACGAGCAGTACTTC TRBJ2-7 TRBD1 TRBV18 NA
CASSRGGSGQPQHF TGTGCCAGTAGCCGAGGGGGCTCGGGTCAGCCCCAGCATTTT TRBJ1-5 TRBD1 TRBV11-3 NA
CASSHYETGIYEQYF TGTGCCAGCAGCCACTATGAGACAGGGATCTACGAGCAGTACTTC TRBJ2-7 TRBD1 TRBV11-2 NA
CASSSDRNTEAFF TGTGCCAGCTCTTCGGACAGAAACACTGAAGCTTTCTTT TRBJ1-1 NA TRBV18 NA